Sequencing of this T cell receptor beta chain was carried out in a study of blood T cell repertoires in COVID-19. At the level of the study: Whether acute or convalescent, the COVID-19 samples came from the United States, Italy and Spain. PBMCs, B-cell-depleted T cells, or T cells were the source of the cDNA or gDNA that made up the material.

Followed over time, Seattle patients had been enrolled while infection was active. Original data processing: Quantification of nucleated cells was approximated via reference gene primer amplification. Data came from immunoSEQ multiplex PCR; TCRdb stores just in-frame clones and leaves some out. D and trimming were read from the DNA, whereas the V and J calls and clone size are those reported in that table. The data contain 30,000 to 40,000 clones, 80% to 85% of them singletons. Sequencing was performed on peripheral blood. The clonotype was recovered from a man in his sixties with COVID-19, enrolled during active disease.

The CDR3 is CATSATDRGRTEAFF. CDR3 nucleotide sequence: TGTGCCACCAGTGCCACGGACAGGGGAAGGACTGAAGCTTTCTTT. V usage is TRBV24-1 and J usage is TRBJ1-1; 9 bases agree with TRBD1. The J segment lost 5 bases and the V segment lost 5 bases, leaving 8 bases of the junction unmatched. This CDR3 region has 15 residues. Germline V CDR1 and CDR2: KGHDR, SFDVKD.